This T cell receptor (beta chain) came from a study of blood T cell repertoires in COVID-19. Data came from immunoSEQ multiplex PCR; TCRdb stores just in-frame clones and leaves some out. The sample lists more than 90,000 clones, about 85% occurring once. The V segment lost 7 bases and the J segment 12 bases; nucleotides outside the gene matches: 10. Germline loops: CDR1 SEHNR, CDR2 FQNEAQ (reference sequence). The CDR3 contains 14 residues. This clonotype was obtained from a man aged 80 or over with acute or convalescent COVID-19. Sequencing input: peripheral blood. The V call is TRBV7-9, the J call TRBJ2-5; 14 bases fit TRBD2. The DNA of the CDR3 is TGTGCCAGCACCACGGGACTAGCGGGAGCCCTTGAGTACTTC. Translation: CASTTGLAGALEYF.